These 15 T cell receptor beta chains share one sample of origin, sequenced in a study of graft-versus-host responses after intestinal transplantation. Their antigens remain unidentified. TCRdb keeps only in-frame clones here, not all; method: immunoSEQ multiplex PCR. Found here are about 40,000 clones, approximately 96% of them singletons; the top ten hold more than 0.45%. The material was unstimulated CD8+ T cells sorted from spleen or lymph node cells, obtained before transplant. These receptors originate from a human donor who was the organ donor for an intestinal transplant.

This rearrangement joins TRBV13 to TRBJ2-1, with 7 bases lining up with TRBD2. Germline values: CDR1 PRHDT, CDR2 FYEKMQ (reference sequence). V shed 5 bases, J shed 7 bases, and the junction held 8 bases outside the gene matches. This CDR3 has 14 residues. The CDR3 coding sequence is TGTGCCAGCAGCCCCCGACTAGCCGCAAATGAGCAGTTCTTC. Protein product: CASSPRLAANEQFF. Full variable domain (rest looked up from reference TRBV13 and TRBJ2-1): AAGVIQSPRHLIKEKRETATLKCYPIPRHDTVYWYQQGPGQDPQFLISFYEKMQSDKGSIPDRFSAQQFSDYHSELNMSSLELGDSALYFCASSPRLAANEQFFGPGTRLTVL.

This chain joins TRBV15 and TRBJ2-3; D not resolved. V lost 0 bases to trimming and J lost 2 bases, with 9 bases between them. CDR1 and CDR2 (germline): LNHNV, YYDKDF (reference sequence). The CDR3 is made up of 15 amino acids. The CDR3 sequence is CATSRDKFNTDTQYF. The CDR3, as DNA: TGTGCCACCAGCAGAGACAAGTTTAACACAGATACGCAGTATTTT.

The V gene is TRBV7-8, the J gene TRBJ1-5, with D perhaps TRBD1 (6 bases). V was pared by 5 bases and J by 3 bases, with 26 bases between. The CDR3 is 19 residues long. Germline loops: CDR1 SGHVS, CDR2 FQNEAQ. The CDR3 spells CASSNPDRSQIYPNQPQHF. CDR3 DNA sequence: TGTGCCAGCAGCAACCCTGACAGGTCCCAAATTTACCCCAATCAGCCCCAGCATTTT.

As DNA, the CDR3 is TGTGCCAGCAGCGGCTCGGAGCCAGGGAGGGTCATGAACACTGAAGCTTTCTTT. Translation: CASSGSEPGRVMNTEAFF. The V and J genes are TRBV2 and TRBJ1-1, with D possibly being TRBD1 (5 bases). Trimming removed 6 bases from V and 0 bases from J, with 23 bases in between. The CDR3 is 18 residues long. From germline, CDR1 is SNHLY and CDR2 FYNNEI.

The rearrangement uses TRBV2 and TRBJ2-3; 8 bases align to TRBD2. V gave up 3 bases and J gave up 3 bases; unmatched junction bases: 5. There are 15 residues in the CDR3. From germline, CDR1 is SNHLY and CDR2 FYNNEI. The CDR3 DNA reads as TGTGCCAGCAGTGACTTCGGGGGGGGAACAGATACGCAGTATTTT. Translation: CASSDFGGGTDTQYF.

The rearrangement joins TRBV4-1 to TRBJ2-1; TRBD2 matches at 8 bases. CDR3 length: 13 amino acids. Unmatched junction bases numbered 5, after V lost 3 bases and J lost 10 bases. Looked up from germline, CDR1 is MGHRA and CDR2 is YSYEKL. The DNA of the CDR3 is TGCGCCAGCAGCCATGGGACTAGTTTCGAGCAGTTCTTC. This sequence encodes CASSHGTSFEQFF.

The rearrangement joins TRBV7-9 to TRBJ2-2; the D gene is possibly TRBD1 (5 bases). The germline V and J ends were trimmed by 10 bases and 0 bases, with 15 bases remaining between them. The germline V gene has CDR1 SEHNR and CDR2 FQNEAQ (reference sequence). This CDR3 has 15 residues. The CDR3 region is CATNKQASNTGELFF. CDR3 coding DNA: TGTGCCACCAACAAACAGGCCTCGAACACCGGGGAGCTGTTTTTT.

This clone was seen only once. This chain links TRBV2 with TRBJ1-5; D may be TRBD1 (5 bases). V was shortened by 8 bases and J by 0 bases, with 20 bases between the two germline ends. Germline CDR1 SNHLY, CDR2 FYNNEI. The CDR3 has 17 residues. CDR3 in DNA: TGTGCCAGCTGGGGGGGAGAGACAGATTTTAGCAATCAGCCCCAGCATTTT. Translation gives CASWGGETDFSNQPQHF. The whole variable domain, filled in from reference TRBV2 and TRBJ1-5, reads EPEVTQTPSHQVTQMGQEVILRCVPISNHLYFYWYRQILGQKVEFLVSFYNNEISEKSEIFDDQFSVERPDGSNFTLKIRSTKLEDSAMYFCASWGGETDFSNQPQHFGDGTRLSIL.

This chain connects TRBV11-2 to TRBJ2-5; 11 nucleotides align to TRBD1. TRBJ2-7 matches the DNA end more closely, so the J call is doubtful. The length of the CDR3 is 14 residues. Per the germline V gene, CDR1 is SGHAT and CDR2 is FQNNGV. CDR3 in amino acids: CASSFGQGAIEQYF. The CDR3 bases are TGTGCCAGCAGCTTTGGACAGGGGGCGATCGAGCAGTACTTC.

V is TRBV7-9 and J is TRBJ2-1, with 13 bases fitting TRBD2. Unmatched junction bases numbered 6, after V lost 2 bases and J lost 2 bases. CDR3 length: 18 amino acids. Germline V gene sequence: CDR1 SEHNR, CDR2 FQNEAQ (reference sequence). CDR3 bases: TGTGCCAGCAGCTTACCCGGACTAGCGGGGGAGACCTACAATGAGCAGTTCTTC. It specifies CASSLPGLAGETYNEQFF.

V usage is TRBV2 and J usage is TRBJ2-1, with D possibly matching TRBD1 (6 bases). This CDR3 region has 16 residues. Looked up from germline, CDR1 is SNHLY and CDR2 is FYNNEI. V lost 1 base to trimming and J lost 8 bases, with 18 bases between them. CDR3 residues: CASSEGQGSKVDEQFF. As DNA, the CDR3 is TGTGCCAGCAGTGAAGGGCAGGGGAGCAAGGTGGATGAGCAGTTCTTC.

The V and J genes are TRBV7-9 and TRBJ2-5; D may be TRBD2 (6 bases). Trimming stripped 5 bases from V and 5 bases from J, with 18 bases between. This CDR3 has 15 residues. Germline V gene data show CDR1 as SEHNR and CDR2 as FQNEAQ (reference sequence). CDR3 nucleotide sequence: TGTGCCAGCAGCCGGACTATCGGGGCTCGTGAGACCCAGTACTTC. Amino acid sequence: CASSRTIGARETQYF. Full variable domain (remainder filled in from reference TRBV7-9 and TRBJ2-5): DTGVSQNPRHKITKRGQNVTFRCDPISEHNRLYWYRQTLGQGPEFLTYFQNEAQLEKSRLLSDRFSAERPKGSFSTLEIQRTEQGDSAMYLCASSRTIGARETQYFGPGTRLLVL.

The chain employs TRBV19 and TRBJ1-5; 8 nucleotides line up with TRBD1. Germline V gives CDR1 LNHDA, CDR2 SQIVND (reference sequence). This CDR3 has 17 residues. V lost 11 bases to trimming and J lost 2 bases; unmatched junction nucleotides: 17. The CDR3 loop reads CAATTSPGGAGNQPQHF. CDR3 in DNA: TGTGCCGCCACGACGTCTCCAGGGGGCGCCGGCAATCAGCCCCAGCATTTT.

The sample holds one count of this clone. The V gene is TRBV7-2, the J gene TRBJ2-7; no clear D gene. Germline V CDR1 and CDR2: SGHTA, FQGNSA. The V end was cut by 4 bases, the J end by 2 bases, with 18 bases between. The CDR3 extends over 16 amino acids. The CDR3, as DNA: TGTGCCAGCAGCTCCCTTTTTAGCCAACCCCCCTACGAGCAGTACTTC. Its translation: CASSSLFSQPPYEQYF.

This clone has a single count. V gene TRBV4-3 combines with J gene TRBJ2-2; 8 bases are a match to TRBD1. Germline lookup yields CDR1 LGHNA and CDR2 YSLEER. The CDR3 totals 20 residues. J gave up 3 bases and V 1 base, and 16 bases lay outside the gene matches. The CDR3 DNA reads TGCGCCAGCAGCCAAGTGTTCGTTTACAGGGGGTTTCTTGACACCGGGGAGCTGTTTTTT. Its translation is CASSQVFVYRGFLDTGELFF.